This T cell receptor (beta chain) is drawn from a study of T cells in narcolepsy (dated by TCRdb to between 2017 and 2018). Notes on the research overall: Patients with narcolepsy type 1 or type 2 (NT1, NT2) and healthy control donors were enrolled in the study. The study used TCR Vbeta sequencing to track clonotypes in blood and CSF while looking for autoreactive T cells in narcolepsy patients that target self-antigens of hypocretin neurons (hypocretin, TRIB2).

With regard to this clone: Its antigen specificity is not known. Base qualities are not at hand, and no much larger clone is one base apart.

For TCR Vbeta sequencing, memory CD4+ T cells were sorted ex vivo from the peripheral blood of both healthy controls and narcolepsy patients. Library generation was performed with the immunoSEQ multiplex PCR assay. Drawn from immuneACCESS, this table holds only the in-frame rearrangements with V and J called that TCRdb kept. Clones are partly lost; checked studies trace under half to an unresolved V gene and leave the rest unexplained. The sample yields 25,000 to 35,000 clones; more than 65% were counted once. The biggest ten clones account for 6.6% of the sample. Results and caveats for the whole study, not just this receptor: Autoreactive clonotypes were reported to be detected serially in the blood of the same patients and of different patients, but not in the blood of healthy controls. Numbers of sequenced blood memory CD4+ clonotypes were comparable, averaging about 39,000 in patients and roughly 35,000 in controls. Certain blood memory CD4+ repertoires from patients and controls had no sequences that matched autoreactive T cell clones. Plots comparing CSF and blood CD4+ T cell clonotypes from the same patient highlighted HCRT-specific and TRIB2-specific autoreactive clonotypes.

The source material was memory (CD45RA-) CD4+ T cells from blood. Reading the label with the study, this specimen's cell subset or site is: memory T cells sorted ex vivo from peripheral blood. This TCR derives from a human donor in good health.

The nucleotides read TGTGCCAGCAGTCTTAAGGCGGTAGCGGCCCAAGAGACCCAGTACTTC. Translated, it reads CASSLKAVAAQETQYF. The rearrangement combines TRBV27 with TRBJ2-5; the best D guess is TRBD2, with 6 bases matching. Counted from cysteine to phenylalanine, this CDR3 has 16 amino acids. CDR3 DNA only is kept here, 48 bases in frame from base 1. From a lookup of the germline V gene (reference sequence), CDR1 and CDR2 are MNHEY and SMNVEV. A distance of 17 bases separates the germline ends of V and J, which lose 5 bases and 1 base respectively.